The clone carrying this T cell receptor beta chain was counted only a few times. Its antigen is still unknown. CDR3 length: 16 residues. CDR1 and CDR2 from the germline V gene are SGHDN and FVKESK. Trimming took 4 bases from V and 3 from J, leaving 19 bases between them. These data are taken from a study of OX40 agonist ivuxolimab in advanced cancers. The wider study: Patients were infused with ivuxolimab every 2 weeks at 0.01 to 10 mg/kg.

Produced via immunoSEQ multiplex PCR; TCRdb's table is partial and in-frame only. The top ten hold under 30% of the sample, which has about 18,000 clones, over 75% seen once. Study observations and caveats: CD8+ T cells (on average) carried more expanded clones than CD4+ T cells. The investigators did not determine what antigen specificity the expanded peripheral T cells had. Both CD4+ and CD8+ T cell populations in blood had undergone clonal expansion by week 6 at 0.1 to 3.0 mg/kg.

The source of this sequence is an adult with an advanced solid tumor such as melanoma, head and neck, liver or kidney cancer. This specimen was CD4+ or CD8+ T cells sorted from blood, taken in a trial of the OX40 agonist ivuxolimab. The chain combines TRBV14 with TRBJ2-7; D perhaps matches TRBD2 (6 bases). CDR3 loop: CASSLYNLDGSYEQYF. The CDR3 region has the DNA TGTGCCAGCAGCCTGTATAACTTGGACGGGAGCTACGAGCAGTACTTC.